The clone carrying this T cell receptor beta chain has at least ten counts. Its antigen is currently unknown. The germline CDR1 and CDR2 sequences are LGHDT and YNNKEL (reference sequence). V was clipped by 1 base and J by 8 bases, with 6 bases between them. This CDR3 is built from 12 residues. Sample time point: longitudinal time-point 2. Unsorted libraries were generated from 2 million PBMCs. These cells had been stored in RNAlater at -80 C. This sample stems from a study of neurological immune-mediated disorders. A single run covered 15-18 subjects with over 170 million TCR-beta sequences. TCRdb fed the 5' RACE reads into MiXCR, producing one record per CDR3 protein. The sample comprises some 87,000 distinct CDR3 sequences, roughly an eighth of which are singletons, and 5% rests with the top ten. Study-wide results and caveats: None of the CDR3 amino acid sequences of expanded clones were shared across subjects, and this suggested private repertoires in all groups.

This chain links TRBV3-1 with TRBJ2-1; the D is unclear. The source is a female donor with HTLV-1-associated myelopathy (HAM/TSP). Sequenced sample: PBMCs. CDR3 DNA: TGTGCCAGCAGCCAAGTTTCTGATGAGCAGTTCTTC. It specifies CASSQVSDEQFF.